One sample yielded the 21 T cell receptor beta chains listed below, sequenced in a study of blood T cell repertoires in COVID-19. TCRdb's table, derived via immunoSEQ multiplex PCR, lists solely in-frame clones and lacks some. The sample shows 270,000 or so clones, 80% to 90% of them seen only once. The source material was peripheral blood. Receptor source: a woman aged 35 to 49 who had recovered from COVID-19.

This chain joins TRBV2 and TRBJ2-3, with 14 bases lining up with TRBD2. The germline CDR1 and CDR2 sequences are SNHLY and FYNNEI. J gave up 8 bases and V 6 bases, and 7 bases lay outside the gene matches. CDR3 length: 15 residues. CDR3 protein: CASSVGLAGVATQYF. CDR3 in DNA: TGTGCCAGCAGCGTGGGACTAGCGGGGGTAGCTACGCAGTATTTT. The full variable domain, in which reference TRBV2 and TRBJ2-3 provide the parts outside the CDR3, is EPEVTQTPSHQVTQMGQEVILRCVPISNHLYFYWYRQILGQKVEFLVSFYNNEISEKSEIFDDQFSVERPDGSNFTLKIRSTKLEDSAMYFCASSVGLAGVATQYFGPGTRLTVL.

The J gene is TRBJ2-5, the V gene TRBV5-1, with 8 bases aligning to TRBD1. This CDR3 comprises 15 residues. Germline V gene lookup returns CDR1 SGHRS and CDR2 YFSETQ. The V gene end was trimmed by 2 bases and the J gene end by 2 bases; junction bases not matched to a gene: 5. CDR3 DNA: TGCGCCAGCAGCTTCACAGGGGGTTTACAAGAGACCCAGTACTTC. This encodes CASSFTGGLQETQYF.

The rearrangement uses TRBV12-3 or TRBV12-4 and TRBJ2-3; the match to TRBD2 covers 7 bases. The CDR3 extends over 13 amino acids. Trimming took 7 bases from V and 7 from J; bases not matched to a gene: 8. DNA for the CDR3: TGTGCCAGCAAGGCGGGGGTTCGATATACGCAGTATTTT. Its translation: CASKAGVRYTQYF.

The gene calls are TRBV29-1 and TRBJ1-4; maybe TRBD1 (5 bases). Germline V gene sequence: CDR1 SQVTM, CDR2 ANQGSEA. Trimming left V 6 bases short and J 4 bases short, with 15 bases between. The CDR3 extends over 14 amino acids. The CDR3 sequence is CSVGEGPFNEKLFF. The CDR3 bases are TGCAGCGTAGGGGAGGGACCGTTTAATGAAAAACTGTTTTTT. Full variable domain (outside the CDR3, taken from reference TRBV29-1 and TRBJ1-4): SAVISQKPSRDICQRGTSLTIQCQVDSQVTMMFWYRQQPGQSLTLIATANQGSEATYESGFVIDKFPISRPNLTFSTLTVSNMSPEDSSIYLCSVGEGPFNEKLFFGSGTQLSVL.

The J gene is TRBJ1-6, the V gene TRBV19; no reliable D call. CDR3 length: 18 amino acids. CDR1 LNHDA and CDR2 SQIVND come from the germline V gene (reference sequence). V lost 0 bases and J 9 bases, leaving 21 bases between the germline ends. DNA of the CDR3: TGTGCCAGTAGTATAGATCGCGGGATAGGACGGGCGGGTTCACCCCTCCACTTT. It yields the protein CASSIDRGIGRAGSPLHF.

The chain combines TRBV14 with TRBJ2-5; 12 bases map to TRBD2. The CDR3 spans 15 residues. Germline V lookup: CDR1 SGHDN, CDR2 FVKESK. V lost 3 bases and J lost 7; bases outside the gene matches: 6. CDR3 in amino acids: CASSQLAGGPGTQYF. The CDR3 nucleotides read TGTGCCAGCAGCCAGCTAGCGGGGGGGCCGGGGACCCAGTACTTC.

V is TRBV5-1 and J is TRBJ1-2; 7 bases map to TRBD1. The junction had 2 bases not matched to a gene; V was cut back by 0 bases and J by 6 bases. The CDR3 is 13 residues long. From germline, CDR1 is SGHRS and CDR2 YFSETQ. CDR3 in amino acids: CASSLGGQDGYTF. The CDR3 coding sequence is TGCGCCAGCAGCTTGGGTGGACAGGATGGCTACACCTTC.

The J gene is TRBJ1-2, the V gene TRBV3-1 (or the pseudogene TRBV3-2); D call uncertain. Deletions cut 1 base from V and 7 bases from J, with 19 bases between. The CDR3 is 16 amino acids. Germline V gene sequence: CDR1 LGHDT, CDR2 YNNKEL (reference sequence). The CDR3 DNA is TGTGCCAGCAGCCAAGGTGGCGGCTTGACTTGGTCTGGCTACACCTTC. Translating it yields CASSQGGGLTWSGYTF.

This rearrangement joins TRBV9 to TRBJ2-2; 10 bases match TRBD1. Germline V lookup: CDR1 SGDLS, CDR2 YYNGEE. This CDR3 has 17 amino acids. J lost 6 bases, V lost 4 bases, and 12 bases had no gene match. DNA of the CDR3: TGTGCCAGCAGCCCTAAAGTCGGGACAGGGGTTCCCGGGGAGCTGTTTTTT. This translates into CASSPKVGTGVPGELFF.

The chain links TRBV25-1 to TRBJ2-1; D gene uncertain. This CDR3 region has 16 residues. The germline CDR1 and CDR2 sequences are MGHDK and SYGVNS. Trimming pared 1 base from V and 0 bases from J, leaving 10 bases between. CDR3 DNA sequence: TGTGCCAGCAGTGAATCTAACTACCCCTCCTACAATGAGCAGTTCTTC. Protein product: CASSESNYPSYNEQFF.

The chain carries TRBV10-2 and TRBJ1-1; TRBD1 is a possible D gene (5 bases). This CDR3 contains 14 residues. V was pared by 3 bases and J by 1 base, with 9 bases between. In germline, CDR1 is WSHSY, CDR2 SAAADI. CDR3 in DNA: TGCGCCAGCAGTGAAGACAGCCCGAACACTGAAGCTTTCTTT. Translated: CASSEDSPNTEAFF.

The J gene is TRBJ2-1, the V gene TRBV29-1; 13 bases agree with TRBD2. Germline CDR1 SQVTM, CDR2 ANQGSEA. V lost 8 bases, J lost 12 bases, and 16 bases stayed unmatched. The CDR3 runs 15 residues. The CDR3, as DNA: TGCAGCATACCACATGGACTAGCGGGAGAAGGTGGGCAGTTCTTC. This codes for CSIPHGLAGEGGQFF.

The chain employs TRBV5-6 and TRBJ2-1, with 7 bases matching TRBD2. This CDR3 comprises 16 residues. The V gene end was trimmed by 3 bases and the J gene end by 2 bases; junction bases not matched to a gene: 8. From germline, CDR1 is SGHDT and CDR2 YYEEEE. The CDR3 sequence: CASSSYLAGAYNEQFF. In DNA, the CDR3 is TGTGCCAGCAGCTCCTATTTGGCGGGAGCCTACAATGAGCAGTTCTTC.

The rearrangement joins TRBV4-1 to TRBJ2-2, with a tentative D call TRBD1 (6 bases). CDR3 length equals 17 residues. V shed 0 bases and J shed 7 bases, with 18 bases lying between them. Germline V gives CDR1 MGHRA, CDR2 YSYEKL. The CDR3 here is CASSQEGWPRGGGELFF. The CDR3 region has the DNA TGCGCCAGCAGCCAAGAGGGGTGGCCCAGAGGGGGCGGGGAGCTGTTTTTT.

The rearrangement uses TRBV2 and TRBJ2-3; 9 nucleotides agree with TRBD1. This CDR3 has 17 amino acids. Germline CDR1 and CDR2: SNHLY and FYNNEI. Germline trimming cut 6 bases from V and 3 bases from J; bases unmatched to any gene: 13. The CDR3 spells CASSNVPGQGPTDTQYF. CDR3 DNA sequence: TGTGCCAGCAGCAACGTCCCGGGACAGGGACCAACAGATACGCAGTATTTT.

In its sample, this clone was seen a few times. The CDR3 is CASSSDSIETQYF. In DNA, the CDR3 is TGTGCCAGCAGCTCGGACTCTATAGAGACCCAGTACTTC. V is TRBV7-3 and J is TRBJ2-5; maybe TRBD2 (5 bases). Germline V lookup: CDR1 SGHTA, CDR2 FQGTGA. The CDR3 has 13 residues. Trimming removed 4 bases at V and 4 bases at J, with 10 bases between.

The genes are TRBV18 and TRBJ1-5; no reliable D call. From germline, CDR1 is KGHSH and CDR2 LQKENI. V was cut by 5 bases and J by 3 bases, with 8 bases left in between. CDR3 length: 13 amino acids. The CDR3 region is CASSSQDNQPQHF. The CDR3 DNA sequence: TGTGCCAGCTCATCCCAGGACAATCAGCCCCAGCATTTT.

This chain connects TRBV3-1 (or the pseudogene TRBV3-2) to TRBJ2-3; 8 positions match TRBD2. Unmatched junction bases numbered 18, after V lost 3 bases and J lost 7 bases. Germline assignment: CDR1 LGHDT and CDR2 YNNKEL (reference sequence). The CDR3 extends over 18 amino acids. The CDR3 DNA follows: TGTGCCAGCAGCCAGGGGAGGTCCGAGCGGGAGTCAAGTAATACGCAGTATTTT. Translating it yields CASSQGRSERESSNTQYF.

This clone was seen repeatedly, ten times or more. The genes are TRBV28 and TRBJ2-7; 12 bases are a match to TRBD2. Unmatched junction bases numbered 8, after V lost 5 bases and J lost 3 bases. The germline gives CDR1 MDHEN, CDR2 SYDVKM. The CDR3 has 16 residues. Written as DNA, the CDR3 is TGTGCCAGCAGTCAAGGTACGACTAGCGGGAGCTACGAGCAGTACGTC. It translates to CASSQGTTSGSYEQYV.

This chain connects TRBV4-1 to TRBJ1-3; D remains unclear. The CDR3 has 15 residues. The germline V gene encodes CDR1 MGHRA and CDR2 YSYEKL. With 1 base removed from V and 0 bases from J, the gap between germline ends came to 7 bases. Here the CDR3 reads CASSQAYSSGNTIYF. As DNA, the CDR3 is TGCGCCAGCAGCCAAGCATATAGCTCTGGAAACACCATATATTTT.

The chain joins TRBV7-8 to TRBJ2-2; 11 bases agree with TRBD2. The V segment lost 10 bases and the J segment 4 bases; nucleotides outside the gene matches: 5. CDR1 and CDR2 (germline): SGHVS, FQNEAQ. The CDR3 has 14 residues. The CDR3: CATRLAGLTGELFF. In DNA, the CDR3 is TGTGCCACCCGACTAGCGGGACTCACCGGGGAGCTGTTTTTT. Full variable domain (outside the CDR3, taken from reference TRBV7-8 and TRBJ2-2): GAGVSQSPRYKVAKRGQDVALRCDPISGHVSLFWYQQALGQGPEFLTYFQNEAQLDKSGLPSDRFFAERPEGSVSTLKIQRTQQEDSAVYLCATRLAGLTGELFFGEGSRLTVL.